Listed below are T cell receptor beta chains from one sample, sequenced in a study of blood T cell repertoires in COVID-19. Sequencing used immunoSEQ multiplex PCR; TCRdb keeps in-frame clones, though not all of them. The sample carries fewer than 250,000 clones, 86% recorded once. What was sequenced was peripheral blood. These receptors were obtained from a middle-aged man with acute or convalescent COVID-19. Both conserved end residues are part of each CDR3. D genes are given only for firm matches. Clone size appears in some rows only: once, few, many, or a class for an expanded clone.

v_call	d_call	clone_size	cdr3_length	j_call	cdr3_aa	cdr3_nt
TRBV19	TRBD1	NA	17	TRBJ1-4	CASSSQGAGATNEKLFF	TGTGCCAGTAGTTCGCAGGGGGCGGGGGCAACTAATGAAAAACTGTTTTTT
TRBV27	NA	few	16	TRBJ2-7	CASTNFGPRGSYEQYF	TGTGCCAGCACCAACTTTGGCCCCCGGGGGTCCTACGAGCAGTACTTC
TRBV18	NA	NA	14	TRBJ1-1	CASSPDRTFTEAFF	TGTGCCAGCTCACCCGACAGGACCTTCACTGAAGCTTTCTTT
TRBV18	NA	NA	14	TRBJ1-1	CASSGAPGTTEAFF	TGTGCCAGCTCAGGGGCCCCAGGAACCACTGAAGCTTTCTTT
TRBV10-2	TRBD1	once	14	TRBJ1-1	CASSEARGHSEAFF	TGCGCCAGCAGTGAGGCCAGGGGGCACTCTGAAGCTTTCTTT
TRBV5-3	TRBD1	NA	16	TRBJ1-2	CARSLDRGLWNYGYTF	TGTGCCAGAAGCTTGGACAGGGGGCTATGGAACTATGGCTACACCTTC
TRBV11-3	NA	NA	12	TRBJ2-1	CASSRSTFPLFF	TGTGCCAGCAGCAGATCCACTTTTCCCCTGTTCTTC
TRBV15	NA	NA	14	TRBJ2-5	CATSETPGGWTQYF	TGTGCCACCAGCGAAACCCCAGGAGGCTGGACCCAGTACTTC
TRBV9	TRBD1	NA	13	TRBJ2-4	CASSTGGADIQYF	TGTGCCAGCTCTACAGGGGGCGCTGACATTCAGTACTTC
TRBV9	TRBD2	NA	15	TRBJ2-7	CASSPRLAYSYEQYF	TGTGCCAGCAGCCCAAGACTAGCGTACTCCTACGAGCAGTACTTC
TRBV30	TRBD1	NA	12	TRBJ2-1	CAWSRDRNEQFF	TGTGCCTGGAGCAGGGACAGAAATGAGCAGTTCTTC
TRBV5-6	TRBD1	NA	13	TRBJ1-2	CASSRTGDYGYTF	TGTGCCAGCAGTCGGACAGGGGACTATGGCTACACCTTC
TRBV7-3	TRBD2	NA	15	TRBJ2-1	CASSFGGSGANEQFF	TGTGCCAGCAGCTTCGGTGGGAGCGGGGCCAATGAGCAGTTCTTC
TRBV2	TRBD1	NA	17	TRBJ1-1	CASSVSQGTINLAEAFF	TGTGCCAGCAGTGTCTCACAGGGGACCATTAATTTGGCTGAAGCTTTCTTT
TRBV18	TRBD1	NA	14	TRBJ1-6	CASSRQGSNSPLHF	TGTGCCAGCTCTCGACAGGGGTCAAATTCACCCCTCCACTTT
TRBV7-6	TRBD2	NA	17	TRBJ2-1	CASSLRPLAGGLNEQFF	TGTGCCAGCAGCCTCCGACCCCTAGCGGGGGGGCTAAATGAGCAGTTCTTC
TRBV7-9	TRBD1	NA	16	TRBJ1-2	CASSVAGQAVIYGYTF	TGTGCCAGCAGCGTAGCCGGACAGGCGGTGATCTATGGCTACACCTTC